Below, one TCR beta chain is given with its context. Its specificity is not known. This entry is derived from a study of regulatory T cells in long-lasting Graves disease. Study outcomes and limitations: Researchers reported studying only peripheral blood, not thyroid tissue.

The CDR3 totals 14 residues. V was clipped by 0 bases and J by 10 bases; unmatched bases: 5. Germline V CDR1 and CDR2: SEHNR, FQNEAQ (reference sequence). Time point specified: newly diagnosed GD, antithyroid drugs for less than 3 months. Making the TCR library involved RNA that had been extracted from PBMCs. With iRepertoire HTBI primers and Arm-PCR of CDR3 regions, TCR beta libraries were built. Original methodology: Taken together, the samples had 62 TRBV and approximately 15 TRBJ segments identified. One entry per CDR3 protein results from TCRdb running MiXCR on the multiplex PCR reads. TCRdb, not the original authors, processed these V and J calls. The sample holds some 320,000 distinct CDR3 sequences, 15% to 20% seen once.

Sequencing was performed on peripheral blood mononuclear cells (PBMCs), taken at new diagnosis, from a patient treated with antithyroid drugs. The rearrangement joins TRBV7-9 to TRBJ2-1, with 8 bases fitting TRBD2. The TCR sequence derives from a female donor with Graves disease. CDR3 sequence reads: CASSLARGVGEQFF. Written as DNA, the CDR3 is TGTGCCAGCAGCTTAGCGCGGGGGGTTGGGGAGCAGTTCTTC.